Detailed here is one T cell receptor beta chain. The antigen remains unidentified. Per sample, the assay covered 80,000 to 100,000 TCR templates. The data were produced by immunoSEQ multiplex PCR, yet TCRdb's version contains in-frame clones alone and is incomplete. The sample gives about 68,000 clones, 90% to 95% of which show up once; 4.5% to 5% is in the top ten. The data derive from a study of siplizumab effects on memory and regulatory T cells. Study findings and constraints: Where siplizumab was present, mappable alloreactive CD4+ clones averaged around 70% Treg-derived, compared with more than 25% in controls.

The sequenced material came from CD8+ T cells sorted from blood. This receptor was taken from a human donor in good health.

In nucleotides, the CDR3 is TGTGCCAGCAGAGGGACAGACTCCTACGAGCAGTACTTC. Amino acids: CASRGTDSYEQYF. The chain carries TRBV7-6 and TRBJ2-7, with TRBD1 identical over 7 bases. The CDR3 has 13 amino acids. The V segment lost 6 bases and the J segment 0 bases; nucleotides outside the gene matches: 2. Germline-derived CDR1 and CDR2 are SGHVS and FNYEAQ.